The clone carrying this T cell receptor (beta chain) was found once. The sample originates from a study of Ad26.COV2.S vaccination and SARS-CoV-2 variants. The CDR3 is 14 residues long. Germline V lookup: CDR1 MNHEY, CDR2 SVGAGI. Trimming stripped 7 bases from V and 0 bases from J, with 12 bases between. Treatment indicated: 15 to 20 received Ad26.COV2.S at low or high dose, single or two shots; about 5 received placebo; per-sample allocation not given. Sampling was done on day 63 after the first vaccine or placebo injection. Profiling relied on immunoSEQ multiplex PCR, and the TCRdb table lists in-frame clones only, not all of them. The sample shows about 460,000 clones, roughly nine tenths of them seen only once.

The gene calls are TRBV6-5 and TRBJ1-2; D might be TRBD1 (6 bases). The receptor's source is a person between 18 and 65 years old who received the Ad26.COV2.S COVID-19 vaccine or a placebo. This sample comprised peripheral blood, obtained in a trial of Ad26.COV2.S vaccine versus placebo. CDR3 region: CASTLRGSNYGYTF. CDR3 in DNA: TGTGCCAGCACTCTGAGGGGGTCTAACTATGGCTACACCTTC.